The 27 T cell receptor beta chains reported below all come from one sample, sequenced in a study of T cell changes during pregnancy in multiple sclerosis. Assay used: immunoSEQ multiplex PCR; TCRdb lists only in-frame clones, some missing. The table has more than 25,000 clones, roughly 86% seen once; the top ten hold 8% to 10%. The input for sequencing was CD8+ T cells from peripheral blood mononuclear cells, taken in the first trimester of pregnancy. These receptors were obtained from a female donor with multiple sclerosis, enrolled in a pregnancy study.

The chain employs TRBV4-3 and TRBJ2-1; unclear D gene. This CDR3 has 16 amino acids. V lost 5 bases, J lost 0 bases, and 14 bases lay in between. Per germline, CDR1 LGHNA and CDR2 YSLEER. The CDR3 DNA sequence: TGCGCCAGCAGCGTCTTCCACAGAAGCTCCTACAATGAGCAGTTCTTC. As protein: CASSVFHRSSYNEQFF.

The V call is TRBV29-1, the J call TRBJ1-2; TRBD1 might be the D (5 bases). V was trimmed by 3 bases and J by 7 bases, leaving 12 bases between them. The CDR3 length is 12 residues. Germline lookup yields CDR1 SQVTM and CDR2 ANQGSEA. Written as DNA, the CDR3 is TGCAGCGTTGAGGAGGGGTCGCGTGGCTACACCTTC. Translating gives CSVEEGSRGYTF.

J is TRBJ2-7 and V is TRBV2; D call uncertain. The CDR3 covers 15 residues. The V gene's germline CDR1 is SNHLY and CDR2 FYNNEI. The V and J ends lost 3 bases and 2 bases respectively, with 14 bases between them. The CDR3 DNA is TGTGCCAGCAGTGAGGAGATGCTCCCTACCTACGAGCAGTACTTC. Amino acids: CASSEEMLPTYEQYF.

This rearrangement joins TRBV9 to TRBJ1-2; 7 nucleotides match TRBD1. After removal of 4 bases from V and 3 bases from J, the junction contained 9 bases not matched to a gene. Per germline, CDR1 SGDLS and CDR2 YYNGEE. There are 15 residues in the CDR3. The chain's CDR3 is CASSTTGRGDYGYTF. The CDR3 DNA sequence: TGTGCCAGCAGCACGACAGGGAGAGGGGACTATGGCTACACCTTC.

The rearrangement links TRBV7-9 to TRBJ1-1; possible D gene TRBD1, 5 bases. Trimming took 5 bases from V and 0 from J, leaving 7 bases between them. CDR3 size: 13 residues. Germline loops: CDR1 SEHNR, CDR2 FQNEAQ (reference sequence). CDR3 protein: CASSPRVNTEAFF. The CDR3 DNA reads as TGTGCCAGCAGCCCCAGGGTGAACACTGAAGCTTTCTTT.

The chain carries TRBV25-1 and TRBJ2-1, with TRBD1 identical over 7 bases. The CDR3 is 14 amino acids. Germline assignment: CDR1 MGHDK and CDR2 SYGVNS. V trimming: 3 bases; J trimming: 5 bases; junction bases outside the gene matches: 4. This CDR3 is CASSDLGTDNEQFF. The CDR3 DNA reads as TGTGCCAGCAGTGACCTCGGGACAGACAATGAGCAGTTCTTC.

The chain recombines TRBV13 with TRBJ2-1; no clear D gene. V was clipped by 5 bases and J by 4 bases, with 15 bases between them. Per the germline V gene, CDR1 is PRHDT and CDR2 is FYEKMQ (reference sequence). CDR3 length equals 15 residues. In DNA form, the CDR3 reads TGTGCCAGCAGCCCCCGGTACGATACGTACAATGAGCAGTTCTTC. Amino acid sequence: CASSPRYDTYNEQFF.

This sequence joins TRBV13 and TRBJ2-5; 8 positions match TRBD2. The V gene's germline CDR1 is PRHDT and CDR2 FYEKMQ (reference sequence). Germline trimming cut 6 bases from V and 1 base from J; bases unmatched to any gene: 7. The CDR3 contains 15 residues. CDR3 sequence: CASSSRAGGQETQYF. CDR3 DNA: TGTGCCAGCAGTTCAAGGGCGGGGGGCCAAGAGACCCAGTACTTC.

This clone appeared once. The CDR3 loop reads CASSPSDGQNQPQHF. CDR3 nucleotide sequence: TGTGCCAGCAGCCCCTCGGACGGACAGAATCAGCCCCAGCATTTT. The V and J genes are TRBV27 and TRBJ1-5; tentatively, D is TRBD1 (6 bases). V was pared by 6 bases and J by 4 bases, with 16 bases between. The CDR3 runs to 15 residues. Germline V gene sequence: CDR1 MNHEY, CDR2 SMNVEV (reference sequence).

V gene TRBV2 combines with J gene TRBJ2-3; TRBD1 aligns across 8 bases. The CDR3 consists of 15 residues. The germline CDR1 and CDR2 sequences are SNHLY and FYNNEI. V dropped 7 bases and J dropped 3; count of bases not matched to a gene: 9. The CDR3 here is CASTGTGYVTDTQYF. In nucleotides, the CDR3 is TGTGCCAGCACTGGGACAGGATACGTTACAGATACGCAGTATTTT.

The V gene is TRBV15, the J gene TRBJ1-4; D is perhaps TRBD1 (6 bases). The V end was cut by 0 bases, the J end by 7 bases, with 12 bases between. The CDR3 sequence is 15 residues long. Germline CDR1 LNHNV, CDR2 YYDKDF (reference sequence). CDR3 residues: CATSRDRGGGEKLFF. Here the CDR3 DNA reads TGTGCCACCAGCAGAGATAGGGGGGGCGGTGAAAAACTGTTTTTT. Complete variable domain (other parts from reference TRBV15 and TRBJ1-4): DAMVIQNPRYQVTQFGKPVTLSCSQTLNHNVMYWYQQKSSQAPKLLFHYYDKDFNNEADTPDNFQSRRPNTSFCFLDIRSPGLGDTAMYLCATSRDRGGGEKLFFGSGTQLSVL.

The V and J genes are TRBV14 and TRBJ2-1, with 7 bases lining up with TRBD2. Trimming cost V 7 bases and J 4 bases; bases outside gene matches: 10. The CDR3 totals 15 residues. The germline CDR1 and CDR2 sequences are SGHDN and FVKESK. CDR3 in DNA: TGTGCCAGCACTGACGGGGCTAGCGGATACAATGAGCAGTTCTTC. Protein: CASTDGASGYNEQFF.

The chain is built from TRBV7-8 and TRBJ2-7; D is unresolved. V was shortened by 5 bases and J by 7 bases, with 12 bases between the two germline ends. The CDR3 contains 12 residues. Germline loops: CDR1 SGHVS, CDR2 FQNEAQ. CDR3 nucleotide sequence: TGTGCCAGCAGCAGTGAGGTCGTTGAGCAGTACTTC. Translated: CASSSEVVEQYF.

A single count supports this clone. CDR3 coding DNA: TGCAGCGTTGAAGATCTTCAAGGCGGGGGGGCCGCGTCCCAGTACTTC. This translates into CSVEDLQGGGAASQYF. This chain connects TRBV29-1 to TRBJ2-5; TRBD2 matches 9 bases. J was trimmed by 9 bases and V by 0 bases; bases with no gene match: 14. Per germline, CDR1 SQVTM and CDR2 ANQGSEA. The CDR3 consists of 16 residues.

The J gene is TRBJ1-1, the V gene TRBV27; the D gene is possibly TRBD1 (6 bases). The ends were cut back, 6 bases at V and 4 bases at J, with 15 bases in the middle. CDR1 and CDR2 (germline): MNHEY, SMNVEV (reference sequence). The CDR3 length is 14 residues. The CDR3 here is CASSPSLGGTEAFF. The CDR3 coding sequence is TGTGCCAGCAGCCCATCCTTAGGGGGCACTGAAGCTTTCTTT.

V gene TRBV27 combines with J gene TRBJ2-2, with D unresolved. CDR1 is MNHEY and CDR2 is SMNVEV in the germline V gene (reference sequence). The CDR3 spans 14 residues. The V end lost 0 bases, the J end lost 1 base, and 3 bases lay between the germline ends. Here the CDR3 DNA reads TGTGCCAGCAGTTTATCCGGGAACACCGGGGAGCTGTTTTTT. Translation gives CASSLSGNTGELFF.

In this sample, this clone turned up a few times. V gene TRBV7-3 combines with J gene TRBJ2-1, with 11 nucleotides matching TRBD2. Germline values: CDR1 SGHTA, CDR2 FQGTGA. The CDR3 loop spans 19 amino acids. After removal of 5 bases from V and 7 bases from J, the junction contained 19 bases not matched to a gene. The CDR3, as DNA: TGTGCCAGCAGCCCCGTAATAGCGGGAGGGCCGGGTTCGTGGAATGAGCAGTTCTTC. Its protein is CASSPVIAGGPGSWNEQFF.

For the CDR3, the DNA is TGTGCCAGCTTAGCCAGTCTTTACACTGAAGCTTTCTTT. It encodes CASLASLYTEAFF. The V call is TRBV18, the J call TRBJ1-1; D gene unclear. The CDR3 length is 13 residues. Trimming took off 7 bases at V and 3 bases at J, with 12 bases between the two ends. In germline, CDR1 is KGHSH, CDR2 LQKENI.

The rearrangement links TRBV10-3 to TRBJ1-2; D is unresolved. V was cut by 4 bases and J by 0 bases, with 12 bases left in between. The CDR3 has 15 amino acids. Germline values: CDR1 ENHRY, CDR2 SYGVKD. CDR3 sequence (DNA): TGTGCCATCAGTGGGGCGGGCGAAACTAACTATGGCTACACCTTC. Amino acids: CAISGAGETNYGYTF.

The CDR3 loop reads CASSLSGEQFF. The DNA for the CDR3 is TGTGCCAGCAGCTTATCGGGGGAGCAGTTCTTC. V usage is TRBV7-3 and J usage is TRBJ2-1; possible D gene TRBD2, 5 bases. CDR3 length: 11 residues. Per the germline V gene, CDR1 is SGHTA and CDR2 is FQGTGA. Between the trimmed V and J ends, which lost 2 bases and 10 bases, there was a span of 6 bases.

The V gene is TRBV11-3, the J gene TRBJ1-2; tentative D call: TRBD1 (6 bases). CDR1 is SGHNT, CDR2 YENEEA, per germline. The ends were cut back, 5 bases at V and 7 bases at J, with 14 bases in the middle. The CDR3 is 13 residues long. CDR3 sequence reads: CASSQTRGGGYTF. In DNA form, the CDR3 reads TGTGCCAGCAGCCAGACCAGGGGCGGTGGCTACACCTTC.

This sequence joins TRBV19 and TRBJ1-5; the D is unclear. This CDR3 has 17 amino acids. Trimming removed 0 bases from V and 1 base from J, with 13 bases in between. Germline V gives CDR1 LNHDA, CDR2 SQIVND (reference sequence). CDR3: CASSIDNGQTSNQPQHF. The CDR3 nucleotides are TGTGCCAGTAGTATAGATAATGGCCAAACAAGCAATCAGCCCCAGCATTTT.

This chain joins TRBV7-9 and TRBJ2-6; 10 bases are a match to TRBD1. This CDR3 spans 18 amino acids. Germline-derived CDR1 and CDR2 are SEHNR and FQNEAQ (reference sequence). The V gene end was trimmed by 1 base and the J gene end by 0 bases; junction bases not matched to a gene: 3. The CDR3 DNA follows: TGTGCCAGCAGCTTAGGGGACAGGGGCCTCTCTGGGGCCAACGTCCTGACTTTC. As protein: CASSLGDRGLSGANVLTF.

CDR3 DNA: TGTGCCAGCAGCGATAGCTCCTACGAGCAGTACTTC. It encodes CASSDSSYEQYF. The chain recombines TRBV7-9 with TRBJ2-7; D not resolved. The V gene's germline CDR1 is SEHNR and CDR2 FQNEAQ (reference sequence). The CDR3 length is 12 residues. Deletions cut 5 bases from V and 0 bases from J, with 5 bases between.

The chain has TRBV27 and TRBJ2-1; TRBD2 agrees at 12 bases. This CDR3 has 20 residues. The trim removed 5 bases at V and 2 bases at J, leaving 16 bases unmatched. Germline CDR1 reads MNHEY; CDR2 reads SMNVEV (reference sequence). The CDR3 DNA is TGTGCCAGCAGTACAGGACTAGCGGGGACCCCCTACGATCCCTACAATGAGCAGTTCTTC. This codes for CASSTGLAGTPYDPYNEQFF.

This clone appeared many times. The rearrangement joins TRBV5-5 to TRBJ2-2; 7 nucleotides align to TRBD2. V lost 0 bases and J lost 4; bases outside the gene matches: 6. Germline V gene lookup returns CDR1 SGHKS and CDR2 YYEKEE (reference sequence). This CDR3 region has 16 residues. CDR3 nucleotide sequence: TGTGCCAGCAGCTTGGTGGGAGGGCGGAGCACCGGGGAGCTGTTTTTT. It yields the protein CASSLVGGRSTGELFF.

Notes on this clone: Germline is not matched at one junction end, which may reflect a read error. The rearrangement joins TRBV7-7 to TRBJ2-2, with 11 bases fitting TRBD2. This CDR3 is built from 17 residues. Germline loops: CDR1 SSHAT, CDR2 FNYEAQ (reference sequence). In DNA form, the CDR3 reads TGTGCTAGCAGCTTAGCGCTAGCGGGAGGCAGCACCGGGGAGCTGTTTTTT. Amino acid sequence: CASSLALAGGSTGELFF.